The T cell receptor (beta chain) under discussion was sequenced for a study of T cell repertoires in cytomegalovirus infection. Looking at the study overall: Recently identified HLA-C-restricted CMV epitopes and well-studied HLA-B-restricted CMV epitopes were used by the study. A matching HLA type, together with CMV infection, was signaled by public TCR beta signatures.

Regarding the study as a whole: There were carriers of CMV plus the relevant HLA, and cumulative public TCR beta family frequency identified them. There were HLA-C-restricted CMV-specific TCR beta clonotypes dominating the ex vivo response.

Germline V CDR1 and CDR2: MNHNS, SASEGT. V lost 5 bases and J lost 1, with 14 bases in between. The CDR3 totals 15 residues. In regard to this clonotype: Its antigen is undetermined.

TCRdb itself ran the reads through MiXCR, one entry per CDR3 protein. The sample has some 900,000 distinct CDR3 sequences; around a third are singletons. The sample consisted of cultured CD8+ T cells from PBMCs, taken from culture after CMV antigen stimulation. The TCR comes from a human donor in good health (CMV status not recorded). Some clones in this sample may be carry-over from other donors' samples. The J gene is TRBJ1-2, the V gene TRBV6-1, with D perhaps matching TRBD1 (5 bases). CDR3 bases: TGTGCCAGCAGTTCAAATCCTCAGGGTAACTATGGCTACACCTTC. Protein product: CASSSNPQGNYGYTF.